A single sample is the source of the 20 T cell receptor beta chains below, sequenced in a study of cytomegalovirus exposure and HLA in healthy donors. In the PCR, 60 Vbeta and 13 Jbeta primers were used. Repertoires were generated with immunoSEQ multiplex PCR, while TCRdb's copy carries only in-frame clones and drops some. The sample includes approximately 140,000 clones, approximately 76% of them seen just once. The material sequenced was PBMCs. These receptors all stem from a middle-aged man in good health and CMV-seronegative.

This chain connects TRBV4-3 to TRBJ2-7, with a possible D match to TRBD1 (6 bases). CDR1 is LGHNA, CDR2 YSLEER, per germline. V was trimmed by 0 bases and J by 1 base, leaving 16 bases between them. This CDR3 spans 17 amino acids. CDR3 DNA sequence: TGCGCCAGCAGCCAAGATAGTTGGACAGCGCCTTCCTACGAGCAGTACTTC. It is translated as CASSQDSWTAPSYEQYF.

The CDR3 reads CASSWGLAGSTDTQYF. CDR3 sequence (DNA): TGTGCCAGCAGTTGGGGACTAGCGGGGAGCACAGATACGCAGTATTTT. This chain joins TRBV27 and TRBJ2-3; the match to TRBD2 covers 13 bases. After removal of 4 bases from V and 0 bases from J, the junction contained 1 base not matched to a gene. The germline V gene has CDR1 MNHEY and CDR2 SMNVEV (reference sequence). The CDR3 runs to 16 residues.

The chain carries TRBV19 and TRBJ2-7; D ambiguous. The germline V gene has CDR1 LNHDA and CDR2 SQIVND (reference sequence). V lost 7 bases to trimming and J lost 1 base, with 5 bases between them. This CDR3 spans 11 amino acids. The CDR3 DNA reads TGTGCCAGTACTCTTTCCTACGAGCAGTACTTC. It encodes CASTLSYEQYF.

V gene TRBV7-9 combines with J gene TRBJ2-7, with 12 nucleotides matching TRBD1. With V trimmed by 4 bases and J by 3 bases, 7 bases remained unmatched. CDR3 length equals 16 residues. Germline assignment: CDR1 SEHNR and CDR2 FQNEAQ (reference sequence). CDR3 sequence: CASSWGQGARFYEQYF. The CDR3 region has the DNA TGTGCCAGCAGCTGGGGACAGGGGGCCCGATTCTACGAGCAGTACTTC.

The chain is built from TRBV14 and TRBJ1-4, with a possible D match to TRBD1 (5 bases). Trimming cost V 0 bases and J 7 bases, with 12 bases left between them. CDR1 and CDR2 (germline): SGHDN, FVKESK. This CDR3 has 15 amino acids. The CDR3 sequence is CASSQERGGFEKLFF. The CDR3 nucleotides read TGTGCCAGCAGCCAAGAGCGGGGGGGATTTGAAAAACTGTTTTTT.

J is TRBJ2-1 and V is TRBV7-8; 9 nucleotides align to TRBD2. This CDR3 comprises 17 residues. The germline gives CDR1 SGHVS, CDR2 FQNEAQ. J was trimmed by 4 bases and V by 0 bases; bases with no gene match: 7. For the CDR3, the DNA is TGTGCCAGCAGCTTAGCATGGGGGCGGGAGGGTTACAATGAGCAGTTCTTC. It codes for CASSLAWGREGYNEQFF.

This chain uses TRBV6-1 with TRBJ2-3; tentative D call: TRBD1 (6 bases). Trimming left V 2 bases short and J 6 bases short, with 18 bases between. The CDR3 length is 16 residues. Germline CDR1 and CDR2: MNHNS and SASEGT. The CDR3 protein is CASSETVRQGTDTQYF. The CDR3 DNA follows: TGTGCCAGCAGTGAAACAGTACGCCAGGGGACGGATACGCAGTATTTT.

Only one count was recorded for this clone. The gene calls are TRBV6-6 and TRBJ2-7; possibly TRBD1 for D (5 bases). This CDR3 is 15 amino acids long. The germline V gene encodes CDR1 MNHNY and CDR2 SVGAGI (reference sequence). Trimming shortened V by 0 bases and J by 3 bases, and 12 bases separated the two germline ends. The CDR3 reads CASSYSETVIYEQYF. Written as DNA, the CDR3 is TGTGCCAGCAGTTACTCGGAGACAGTTATCTACGAGCAGTACTTC.

V is TRBV30 and J is TRBJ2-7; D not resolved. The CDR3 consists of 14 residues. Germline V gives CDR1 GTSNPN, CDR2 SVGIG (reference sequence). Between the trimmed V and J ends, which lost 2 bases and 0 bases, there was a span of 11 bases. As DNA, the CDR3 is TGTGCCTGGAGTCGACTCCTCGGCTCCTACGAGCAGTACTTC. Its translation: CAWSRLLGSYEQYF.

The chain uses TRBV29-1 and TRBJ2-1; TRBD2 is a possible D gene (7 bases). Trimming took off 6 bases at V and 9 bases at J, with 21 bases between the two ends. Germline values: CDR1 SQVTM, CDR2 ANQGSEA. This CDR3 is 14 amino acids long. In DNA, the CDR3 is TGCAGCGTGCTGGGGGGGGGCGCGGTTGGTGAGCAGTTCTTC. Amino acid sequence: CSVLGGGAVGEQFF.

The chain links TRBV15 to TRBJ1-3, with D possibly TRBD1 on 6 matching bases. CDR3 length equals 17 residues. V was cut by 5 bases and J by 0 bases, with 17 bases left in between. Germline V CDR1 and CDR2: LNHNV, YYDKDF (reference sequence). Written as DNA, the CDR3 is TGTGCCACCAGCGGAACTAGACAGGCGTACTCTGGAAACACCATATATTTT. It specifies CATSGTRQAYSGNTIYF. The whole variable domain, filled in from reference TRBV15 and TRBJ1-3, reads DAMVIQNPRYQVTQFGKPVTLSCSQTLNHNVMYWYQQKSSQAPKLLFHYYDKDFNNEADTPDNFQSRRPNTSFCFLDIRSPGLGDTAMYLCATSGTRQAYSGNTIYFGEGSWLTVV.

Comment on this clone: Distinct nucleotide sequences in the sample also encode this CDR3. The rearrangement joins TRBV7-2 to TRBJ2-7, with a tentative D call TRBD2 (5 bases). V was trimmed by 5 bases and J by 7 bases, leaving 15 bases between them. Germline V gene sequence: CDR1 SGHTA, CDR2 FQGNSA. CDR3 length equals 13 residues. This chain's CDR3 is CASSPDSLREQYF. In nucleotides, the CDR3 is TGTGCCAGCAGCCCGGACTCCCTACGGGAGCAGTACTTC.

V and J are TRBV4-1 and TRBJ2-7; 7 bases match TRBD2. Germline V CDR1 and CDR2: MGHRA, YSYEKL. V gave up 2 bases and J gave up 1 base; unmatched junction bases: 5. The CDR3 covers 15 residues. CDR3 in amino acids: CASSQTSVASYEQYF. The DNA of the CDR3 is TGCGCCAGCAGCCAAACTAGCGTAGCTTCCTACGAGCAGTACTTC.

This chain links TRBV21-1 with TRBJ2-2; the table assigns TRBD2, which was not confirmed against the DNA. TRBV21-1 is given as a pseudogene. The CDR3 runs to 18 residues. CDR3 in DNA: TGTGCCAGCAGCAAAGCGACCCCGATAGCGGGAGCAACCGGGGAGCTGTTTTTT. It codes for CASSKATPIAGATGELFF.

This clone was detected only a few times. The chain employs TRBV4-2 and TRBJ2-3; D possibly corresponds to TRBD1 (6 bases). V lost 0 bases, J lost 3 bases, and 19 bases lay in between. CDR1 and CDR2 (germline): LGHNA, YNFKEQ. This CDR3 has 18 amino acids. The CDR3, as DNA: TGTGCCAGCAGCCAAGAGTCGCTTTCAGGGGTTTTGACAGATACGCAGTATTTT. It yields the protein CASSQESLSGVLTDTQYF.

The rearrangement links TRBV27 to TRBJ1-5; D is ambiguous. The V end lost 5 bases, the J end lost 4 bases, and 15 bases lay between the germline ends. Germline V gives CDR1 MNHEY, CDR2 SMNVEV (reference sequence). This CDR3 region has 15 residues. The CDR3 coding sequence is TGTGCCAGCAGTGCCTTCAGTTCCGATAATCAGCCCCAGCATTTT. Translating gives CASSAFSSDNQPQHF.

This clone was picked up one time. This chain uses TRBV9 with TRBJ2-3, with 10 bases matching TRBD1. This CDR3 is built from 16 residues. Germline-derived CDR1 and CDR2 are SGDLS and YYNGEE. Losses at the gene ends were 2 bases for V and 5 bases for J; bases not matched to a gene: 8. The CDR3 is CASSVLDRGHEDTQYF. DNA for the CDR3: TGTGCCAGCAGCGTTCTAGACAGGGGGCATGAAGATACGCAGTATTTT.

This chain connects TRBV28 to TRBJ2-7; weak D call: TRBD2 (6 bases). The CDR3 has 16 amino acids. Germline CDR1 MDHEN, CDR2 SYDVKM. Trimming shortened V by 5 bases and J by 2 bases, and 19 bases separated the two germline ends. Here the CDR3 reads CASSARPEGATYEQYF. In DNA form, the CDR3 reads TGTGCCAGCAGTGCCCGACCGGAGGGAGCTACCTACGAGCAGTACTTC.

The chain combines TRBV9 with TRBJ2-1, with 8 bases matching TRBD2. V lost 2 bases and J lost 6; bases outside the gene matches: 7. Germline assignment: CDR1 SGDLS and CDR2 YYNGEE. This CDR3 is built from 15 residues. CDR3 residues: CASSVGGGVVNEQFF. CDR3 DNA: TGTGCCAGCAGCGTCGGGGGGGGCGTGGTCAATGAGCAGTTCTTC.

The table lists this clone with a few counts. This chain connects TRBV6-5 to TRBJ2-5; TRBD1 agrees at 7 bases. The DNA end is a closer match to TRBJ2-7, so the J assignment may be wrong. The V gene's germline CDR1 is MNHEY and CDR2 SVGAGI. CDR3 length: 14 amino acids. CDR3 sequence: CASRFDRVAYEQYF. Here the CDR3 DNA reads TGTGCCAGCAGATTCGACAGGGTGGCCTACGAGCAGTACTTC.